One and the same sample provided the 18 T cell receptor beta chains below, sequenced in a study of tumor-infiltrating lymphocytes in glioblastoma multiforme. Three nested ARM-PCR rounds with V-beta and C-beta primers built TCRB libraries. Using its own MiXCR run on the multiplex PCR reads, TCRdb lists one record per CDR3 protein. The sample contains 25,000 to 35,000 distinct CDR3 sequences, 60% to 65% of which appear only once. The sample consisted of brain tumor tissue. These receptors were taken from a male donor with glioblastoma.

Turning to this clonotype: At one of its ends the junction is not consistent with the germline gene, which may arise from a read error. The chain employs TRBV5-1 and TRBJ2-5; the match to TRBD2 covers 14 bases. The CDR3 runs 18 residues. In germline, CDR1 is SGHRS, CDR2 YFSETQ. CDR3 sequence reads: CATSGTTSGRAFTETQYF. CDR3 DNA sequence: TGCGCCACCAGCGGGACGACTAGCGGGAGGGCCTTTACAGAGACCCAGTACTTC.

Remarks on this clonotype: The junction and the germline gene differ at one end; a read error may be behind it. The chain combines TRBV20-1 with TRBJ2-1; a weak D match, TRBD1 (5 bases). Germline-derived CDR1 and CDR2 are DFQATT and SNEGSKA (reference sequence). The CDR3 totals 14 residues. CDR3 DNA: TGCTGTGCTAGATATGAGGCAGGGCTCTATGAGCAGTTCTTC. Its translation is CCARYEAGLYEQFF.

The chain joins TRBV20-1 to TRBJ2-1; TRBD2 is a possible D gene (6 bases). CDR1 is DFQATT and CDR2 is SNEGSKA in the germline V gene (reference sequence). V was pared by 8 bases and J by 7 bases, with 15 bases between. The CDR3 spans 12 residues. CDR3: CSLGGNSNEQFF. Written as DNA, the CDR3 is TGCAGTTTGGGAGGCAATTCAAATGAGCAGTTCTTC.

The V gene is TRBV7-3, the J gene TRBJ2-2, with D perhaps matching TRBD1 (6 bases). Trimming shortened V by 5 bases and J by 4 bases, and 14 bases separated the two germline ends. Germline-derived CDR1 and CDR2 are SGHTA and FQGTGA. The CDR3 is made up of 15 amino acids. This chain's CDR3 is CASSLQGLGTGELFF. In DNA, the CDR3 is TGTGCCAGCAGCCTACAGGGTCTAGGCACCGGGGAGCTGTTTTTT.

This clonotype was seen repeatedly, ten times or more. One end of the junction does not line up with germline, which may come from a read error. The chain carries TRBV10-3 and TRBJ1-2; TRBD1 agrees at 7 bases. This CDR3 is 15 amino acids long. Per germline, CDR1 ENHRY and CDR2 SYGVKD. CDR3 sequence (DNA): TGTGCCGTCAGTGGGGTTAGGGGGCCTCAGAGTGGCTACACCTTC. Translating it yields CAVSGVRGPQSGYTF.

Notes on this clonotype: A junction end diverges from the germline sequence, so it may reflect a read error. The rearrangement links TRBV6-5 to TRBJ2-2; D remains ambiguous. Looked up from germline, CDR1 is MNHEY and CDR2 is SVGAGI. The CDR3 spans 14 residues. The CDR3 DNA sequence: TGTGCCAGCTGTTACTCTCAGCAGATCGGGGAGCTGTTTTTT. Protein sequence: CASCYSQQIGELFF.

As concerns this clonotype: Since a much larger clone is just one base distant, this may be a read error. The genes are TRBV5-1 and TRBJ2-3; tentative D call: TRBD2 (6 bases). Trimming removed 6 bases at V and 6 bases at J, with 17 bases between. Germline V gives CDR1 SGHRS, CDR2 YFSETQ. The CDR3 spans 14 residues. The chain's CDR3 is CASNPGTPGDTQYF. For the CDR3, the DNA is TGCGCCAGCAACCCCGGGACTCCGGGCGATACGCAGTATTTT.

The chain carries TRBV11-1 and TRBJ2-3, with no clear D. The CDR3 contains 15 residues. V lost 0 bases and J 8 bases, leaving 15 bases between the germline ends. Germline-derived CDR1 and CDR2 are SGHAT and FQDESV (reference sequence). This CDR3 is CASSLARIYPGTQYF. CDR3 sequence (DNA): TGTGCCAGCAGCTTAGCGCGGATTTATCCAGGTACGCAGTATTTT.

Note on this clonotype: Because it lacks the conserved phenylalanine or tryptophan at the end, this CDR3 is likely a read error. V usage is TRBV20-1 and J usage is TRBJ2-3; 8 bases are shared with TRBD1. The germline CDR1 and CDR2 sequences are DFQATT and SNEGSKA (reference sequence). The CDR3 has 15 residues. The CDR3 sequence is CSALRTGTTLNTQYY. CDR3 DNA: TGTAGTGCCCTACGGACAGGGACAACCCTTAATACGCAGTATTAT.

As concerns this clonotype: At one boundary the junction diverges from the germline segment, which might be a read error. The V gene is TRBV6-5, the J gene TRBJ2-1, with 7 bases matching TRBD2. This CDR3 is 13 amino acids long. Per germline, CDR1 MNHEY and CDR2 SVGAGI. The CDR3 DNA is TGTGCCGGCAGTTACTCTGGGGGGGATGTGCAGTTCTTC. As protein: CAGSYSGGDVQFF.

The chain joins TRBV12-3 or TRBV12-4 to TRBJ2-5, with TRBD1 identical over 10 bases. V lost 7 bases to trimming and J lost 6 bases; unmatched junction nucleotides: 8. CDR3 length equals 14 residues. The CDR3 DNA sequence: TGTGCCAGCACCACCGGGACAGGGGAGAAGACCCAGTACTTC. It is translated as CASTTGTGEKTQYF.

This rearrangement joins TRBV10-3 to TRBJ1-3; D possibly corresponds to TRBD1 (6 bases). The germline V and J ends were trimmed by 0 bases and 14 bases, with 17 bases remaining between them. The CDR3 covers 14 residues. The germline V gene has CDR1 ENHRY and CDR2 SYGVKD. The CDR3: CAISESAQGNTVYF. The CDR3 nucleotides read TGTGCCATCAGTGAGTCCGCACAGGGAAACACAGTATATTTT.

Concerning this clonotype: A read error is likely, as this CDR3 ends without the conserved phenylalanine or tryptophan. The V and J genes are TRBV6-2 or TRBV6-3 and TRBJ2-1; 7 bases map to TRBD2. The CDR3 length is 15 residues. Per germline, CDR1 MNHEY and CDR2 SVGEGT. This CDR3 reads CASSPRGGERNEQFL. DNA of the CDR3: TGTGCCAGCAGCCCCCGGGGAGGGGAAAGGAATGAACAGTTCTTA.

Worth noting for this clonotype: In this CDR3 the conserved last residue, phenylalanine or tryptophan, is missing, so a read error is likely. This rearrangement joins TRBV29-1 to TRBJ2-1; tentative D call: TRBD2 (6 bases). This CDR3 has 14 amino acids. Looked up from germline, CDR1 is SQVTM and CDR2 is ANQGSEA. Trimming stripped 6 bases from V and 6 bases from J, with 18 bases between. The CDR3, as DNA: TGCAGCGTCGAGCGGGTCCTGGGCTCCAATGAGCAGTTCTGC. It codes for CSVERVLGSNEQFC.

This clonotype was seen more than once but under ten times. This clone may be a read error of a much larger clone one base away. This chain joins TRBV10-3 and TRBJ2-7; TRBD1 aligns across 7 bases. J lost 2 bases, V lost 6 bases, and 10 bases had no gene match. CDR1 is ENHRY and CDR2 is SYGVKD in the germline V gene. The CDR3 is made up of 15 amino acids. This CDR3 reads CAISAPGQRTYEQYF. In nucleotides, the CDR3 is TGTGCCATCAGCGCACCGGGACAGAGAACCTACGAGCAGTACTTC.

The chain has TRBV5-1 and TRBJ2-7; D is perhaps TRBD1 (6 bases). V lost 8 bases and J lost 4, with 19 bases in between. Germline CDR1 is SGHRS and CDR2 is YFSETQ. The CDR3 spans 14 residues. The CDR3 region is CARSVGTRAYEQYF. The CDR3 DNA follows: TGCGCCAGGAGCGTCGGGACAAGGGCTTACGAGCAGTACTTC.

This clonotype was observed many times. J is TRBJ2-7 and V is TRBV5-4, with 9 bases lining up with TRBD1. The J segment lost 3 bases and the V segment lost 4 bases, leaving 8 bases of the junction unmatched. Per germline, CDR1 SGHNT and CDR2 YYREEE (reference sequence). CDR3 size: 15 residues. The CDR3 sequence: CASSGGQGIVYEQYF. The DNA of the CDR3 is TGTGCCAGCAGCGGAGGACAGGGGATTGTCTACGAGCAGTACTTC.

As to this clonotype: A much larger clone lies a single base off, so this may be a read error. The rearrangement joins TRBV28 to TRBJ1-3, with TRBD1 matching over 8 bases. J gave up 6 bases and V 6 bases, and 4 bases lay outside the gene matches. The germline CDR1 and CDR2 sequences are MDHEN and SYDVKM. The CDR3 is made up of 13 amino acids. CDR3: CASSNRGENTIYF. The CDR3 nucleotides are TGTGCCAGCAGCAACAGGGGGGAAAACACCATATATTTT.